Listed below are T cell receptor beta chains from one sample, sequenced in a study of patients and donors after allogeneic stem cell transplantation. MiXCR was run by TCRdb on the RT-PCR reads, yielding one entry per CDR3 protein. The sample holds approximately 160,000 distinct CDR3 sequences, approximately 30% seen once. Sequenced material: blood, either unsorted or a sorted T cell fraction (not recorded which). These receptors all come from a human donor who was either an allogeneic HSCT recipient or a stem cell or donor lymphocyte infusion donor (not recorded which). It is not recorded whose cells these are; they may come from a transplant donor. CDR3s leave out the opening cysteine and the closing phenylalanine or tryptophan. Fields, in order: V gene, CDR3 protein.

V gene: TRBV12-3/TRBV12-4
CDR3 protein: ASSQTSFSGNTIY

V gene: TRBV6-2/TRBV6-3
CDR3 protein: ASSYMAGGVVEQY

V gene: TRBV12-3/TRBV12-4
CDR3 protein: ASSPYRDYGYT

V gene: TRBV5-1
CDR3 protein: ASSLAATGAGTDTQY

V gene: TRBV9
CDR3 protein: ASSVNQGLLFSSYNEQF

V gene: TRBV4-3
CDR3 protein: ASSQAWSSDYEQY

V gene: TRBV20-1
CDR3 protein: SARDARETYEQY

V gene: TRBV6-5
CDR3 protein: ASSYSYGRSEGRSYNEQF

V gene: TRBV7-2
CDR3 protein: ASSLYNQPQH

V gene: TRBV6-2/TRBV6-3
CDR3 protein: ASSYGQAYGYT

V gene: TRBV28
CDR3 protein: ASTLGTSAYNEQF

V gene: TRBV14
CDR3 protein: ASKGKNTDTQY

V gene: TRBV12-3/TRBV12-4
CDR3 protein: ASSLDGTYEQY

V gene: TRBV5-1
CDR3 protein: ASSFSTGSSGTEAF

V gene: TRBV12-3/TRBV12-4
CDR3 protein: ASSFGGVGEAF

V gene: TRBV6-5
CDR3 protein: ASSYGRNQPQH

V gene: TRBV12-3/TRBV12-4
CDR3 protein: ASRLSGRATYEQY

V gene: TRBV4-2
CDR3 protein: ASSHASGVGYGYT

V gene: TRBV24-1
CDR3 protein: ATSVSRGQGAGQETQY

V gene: TRBV24-1
CDR3 protein: ASGVTGGETQY

V gene: TRBV5-1
CDR3 protein: ASSGPTNTEAF

V gene: TRBV12-3/TRBV12-4
CDR3 protein: ASSLSDHTEAF

V gene: TRBV9
CDR3 protein: ASSVLAAHQNNEQF

V gene: TRBV9
CDR3 protein: ASSPRTGSSSPLH

V gene: TRBV5-1
CDR3 protein: ASSLGSEGNEQF

V gene: TRBV28
CDR3 protein: ASEGGVGRFGGYDNSPLH

V gene: TRBV4-3
CDR3 protein: ASSQDSSSYEQY

V gene: TRBV20-1
CDR3 protein: SASLASGSYEQY

V gene: TRBV29-1
CDR3 protein: SVEQGQETQY

V gene: TRBV4-2
CDR3 protein: ASSPGVLLGNEKLF

V gene: TRBV20-1
CDR3 protein: SASPGYGYT

V gene: TRBV5-1
CDR3 protein: ASSFVITDTQY

V gene: TRBV12-3/TRBV12-4
CDR3 protein: ASSPRAGGYSYNEQF

V gene: TRBV7-6
CDR3 protein: ASSLGVGGTTDTQY

V gene: TRBV20-1
CDR3 protein: SALDSSYEQY

V gene: TRBV7-9
CDR3 protein: ASSLFQGTGELF

V gene: TRBV12-3/TRBV12-4
CDR3 protein: ASSLGNEQY

V gene: TRBV5-1
CDR3 protein: ASSLTTGELF

V gene: TRBV6-5
CDR3 protein: ASSWNDPNTEAF

V gene: TRBV28
CDR3 protein: ASSLPSVPYMSYGYT

V gene: TRBV18
CDR3 protein: ASSPSQGNQPQH